The rows below give T cell receptor beta chains drawn from one sample of a study of T cells in localized non-small cell lung cancer. Profiled with immunoSEQ multiplex PCR; TCRdb holds only in-frame clones, not every one. The table has 1,500 to 2,000 clones, under 20% seen once. The material sequenced was normal lung tissue next to the tumor, taken before any cancer treatment. The receptors were sampled from a male donor older than 55 with stage III squamous cell lung carcinoma. Both conserved end residues are part of each CDR3.

J gene: TRBJ1-6
V gene: TRBV28
CDR3 protein: CASRLGVYSPLHF

J gene: TRBJ1-1
V gene: TRBV19
CDR3 protein: CASRQGGTEAFF

J gene: TRBJ1-4
V gene: TRBV19
CDR3 protein: CASSWGSTNEKLFF

J gene: TRBJ2-1
V gene: TRBV19
CDR3 protein: CASSIDRRSYNEQFF

J gene: TRBJ2-3
V gene: TRBV19
CDR3 protein: CASTTSGGAGNTQYF

J gene: TRBJ1-1
V gene: TRBV11-3
CDR3 protein: CASRYTGENTEAFF

J gene: TRBJ2-5
V gene: TRBV19
CDR3 protein: CASSKRGETQYF

J gene: TRBJ2-2
V gene: TRBV6-8
CDR3 protein: CASRLRPLTNTGELFF

J gene: TRBJ2-2
V gene: TRBV9
CDR3 protein: CASRGTLGTGELFF

J gene: TRBJ2-3
V gene: TRBV9
CDR3 protein: CASSPLIAGAGTDTQYF

J gene: TRBJ2-1
V gene: TRBV11-3
CDR3 protein: CASSPRGQGDEQFF

J gene: TRBJ1-6
V gene: TRBV6-8
CDR3 protein: CASRPTSGRFTLHF

J gene: TRBJ2-1
V gene: TRBV29-1
CDR3 protein: CSVVGWYRGQADYNEQFF

J gene: TRBJ2-3
V gene: TRBV18
CDR3 protein: CASSPRTSGGANEKTDTQYF

J gene: TRBJ1-3
V gene: TRBV6-8
CDR3 protein: CASRGPGNTIYF

J gene: TRBJ1-2
V gene: TRBV4-1
CDR3 protein: CASSQGEEGAYGYTF

J gene: TRBJ1-1
V gene: TRBV6-8
CDR3 protein: CASSYSPGGDTEAFF

J gene: TRBJ2-3
V gene: TRBV28
CDR3 protein: CASSPTQGSKGTDTQYF

J gene: TRBJ2-7
V gene: TRBV19
CDR3 protein: CASSISLLYEQYF

J gene: TRBJ2-5
V gene: TRBV18
CDR3 protein: CASSLYGQQETQYF

J gene: TRBJ1-1
V gene: TRBV6-8
CDR3 protein: CASSYRGQGESTEAFF

J gene: TRBJ1-5
V gene: TRBV6-8
CDR3 protein: CASSYTTTDQPQHF

J gene: TRBJ2-3
V gene: TRBV11-3
CDR3 protein: CASSQAGPPDTQYF

J gene: TRBJ1-5
V gene: TRBV28
CDR3 protein: CASSHLGTVSNQPQHF

J gene: TRBJ2-3
V gene: TRBV9
CDR3 protein: CASSETPLAGGKSDTQYF

J gene: TRBJ2-5
V gene: TRBV12-5
CDR3 protein: CASGGQGNRETQYF

J gene: TRBJ1-6
V gene: TRBV6-8
CDR3 protein: CASSTPGVTGSPLHF

J gene: TRBJ2-3
V gene: TRBV5-1
CDR3 protein: CASSLEGQGFGTQYF

J gene: TRBJ1-2
V gene: TRBV19
CDR3 protein: CASSLRQADTAMGYTF

J gene: TRBJ1-6
V gene: TRBV18
CDR3 protein: CASSPLPQGYNSPLHF

J gene: TRBJ1-2
V gene: TRBV28
CDR3 protein: CASGPGGFNYGYTF

J gene: TRBJ1-1
V gene: TRBV9
CDR3 protein: CASSVEGANTEAFF

J gene: TRBJ1-1
V gene: TRBV28
CDR3 protein: CASLGGADWTEAFF

J gene: TRBJ2-2
V gene: TRBV14
CDR3 protein: CASSAREAGGRYTGELFF

J gene: TRBJ2-7
V gene: TRBV28
CDR3 protein: CASSLFRTYEQYF

J gene: TRBJ2-2
V gene: TRBV9
CDR3 protein: CASKQQGPTGELFF

J gene: TRBJ1-2
V gene: TRBV9
CDR3 protein: CASSADGRAQAGYTF

J gene: TRBJ1-5
V gene: TRBV9
CDR3 protein: CASSVGPTNQPQHF

J gene: TRBJ2-1
V gene: TRBV11-3
CDR3 protein: CASSPLWGAGGEVGYNEQFF

J gene: TRBJ2-3
V gene: TRBV5-1
CDR3 protein: CASRNQRGTDTQYF

J gene: TRBJ2-3
V gene: TRBV5-1
CDR3 protein: CASSLWVVKDTQYF

J gene: TRBJ2-3
V gene: TRBV9
CDR3 protein: CASSVDQDFTDTQYF

J gene: TRBJ1-5
V gene: TRBV1
CDR3 protein: CASSQGSGTGYSNQPQHF

J gene: TRBJ2-1
V gene: TRBV6-8
CDR3 protein: CASSYTLVRGISYNEQFF

J gene: TRBJ2-7
V gene: TRBV5-1
CDR3 protein: CASSLRLAGGSSYEQYF

J gene: TRBJ2-3
V gene: TRBV15
CDR3 protein: CATSRRGGSTDTQYF

J gene: TRBJ1-2
V gene: TRBV29-1
CDR3 protein: CSVEAGTGGYTF

J gene: TRBJ2-7
V gene: TRBV28
CDR3 protein: CASSPGTRAYEQYF

J gene: TRBJ2-2
V gene: TRBV11-3
CDR3 protein: CASSWRGGAGNTGELFF

J gene: TRBJ1-1
V gene: TRBV9
CDR3 protein: CASSERDDTEAFF

J gene: TRBJ1-6
V gene: TRBV19
CDR3 protein: CASSMREASVRPLHF

J gene: TRBJ1-2
V gene: TRBV6-1
CDR3 protein: CASSEVGLGRGSYGYTF